These 10 T cell receptor beta chains were all obtained from the same sample, sequenced in a study of T cell clusters in autoimmune cytopenias. TRB rearrangements were amplified by touch-down multiplex PCR with mixed TRB-A/B primers. Following a re-call of the multiplex PCR reads, TCRdb has one entry per CDR3 protein and lacks DNA. This sample's table reports around 760 distinct CDR3 sequences. TRB amplification used around 270 ng of peripheral blood genomic DNA. The specimen sequenced was peripheral blood. The receptor source for this set is a human donor with an autoimmune cytopenia or autoimmune hepatitis (not recorded which).

This clonotype shows up as medium-sized by frequency. The chain combines TRBV4-1 with TRBJ1-3. Germline V lookup: CDR1 MGHRA, CDR2 YSYEKL. The CDR3 runs to 14 residues. The CDR3 sequence is CASSHPGQANTIYF.

The rearrangement links TRBV5-6 to TRBJ2-2; the TCRdb D gene call, TRBD1, has no DNA to confirm it. The length of the CDR3 is 16 residues. Germline lookup yields CDR1 SGHDT and CDR2 YYEEEE. The CDR3 region is CASSSPRTGPTGELFF.

This clonotype is deemed medium-sized by its frequency. V usage is TRBV6-6 and J usage is TRBJ2-6. The CDR3 length is 20 residues. The germline V gene has CDR1 MNHNY and CDR2 SVGAGI (reference sequence). CDR3: CASRPSLGFPEISGANVLTF.

J is TRBJ2-6 and V is TRBV30; lacking DNA, the TRBD1 call made by TCRdb goes unchecked. Germline CDR1 and CDR2: GTSNPN and SVGIG (reference sequence). There are 14 residues in the CDR3. The CDR3 loop reads CAWSRGAGANVLTF.

This clonotype registers medium-sized by frequency. This chain connects TRBV30 to TRBJ2-5; TCRdb lists TRBD1, though no DNA is available to test this call. Germline CDR1 is GTSNPN and CDR2 is SVGIG (reference sequence). This CDR3 has 13 residues. The CDR3 here is CAWGGTVQETQYF.

The J gene is TRBJ1-1, the V gene TRBV2; TCRdb reports TRBD1, a call that lacks DNA to check it against. The CDR3 length is 14 residues. Germline CDR1 is SNHLY and CDR2 is FYNNEI. This chain's CDR3 is CASSGDTLGTEAFF.

According to its frequency, this clonotype is medium-sized. The V call is TRBV12-3 or TRBV12-4, the J call TRBJ1-1; the TCRdb call, TRBD1, lacks DNA for checking. CDR3 length: 15 amino acids. CDR3: CASSPMTGAATEAFF.

CDR3: CASSPGGTGRAPGSCF. The chain combines TRBV11-2 with TRBJ2-2; TCRdb indicates TRBD1, and absent DNA this call remains unverified. CDR3 length: 16 amino acids. The germline V gene has CDR1 SGHAT and CDR2 FQNNGV.

CDR3 protein: CASSPPGQGSDTQYF. This rearrangement joins TRBV18 to TRBJ2-3; as DNA is missing, the TRBD1 call by TCRdb cannot be tested. The germline V gene encodes CDR1 KGHSH and CDR2 LQKENI. The CDR3 covers 15 residues.

The rearrangement uses TRBV5-1 and TRBJ2-1; TCRdb's D call of TRBD2 is untestable without DNA. The CDR3 covers 14 residues. Germline CDR1 and CDR2: SGHRS and YFSETQ. CDR3 residues: CASSLVAGGNEQFF.